This T cell receptor beta chain was sequenced for a study of naive and memory T cell subsets. The beta constant-region primer was an equimolar mix of two oligonucleotides covering TRBC1 and TRBC2. Ligated cDNA was amplified by four rounds of PCR with nested alpha and beta constant-region primers and SP2. A 12-nucleotide UMI and the SP2 primer were added to the cDNA 3' end by oligonucleotide ligation. One entry per CDR3 protein, called by TCRdb with MiXCR from the UMI-ligation and nested PCR reads. The data hold around 30,000 distinct CDR3 sequences, with about 18% observed a single time. After the first PCR, alpha and beta chain libraries were processed separately. The V and J ends lost 10 bases and 4 bases respectively, with 25 bases between them. CDR1 and CDR2 (germline): MNHEY, SVGAGI. CDR3 size: 16 residues. In the case of this clonotype: The antigen remains unidentified.

Study outcomes and limitations: Each distinct alpha or beta sequence counts as one clonotype.

The sequencing sample was made of effector memory CD4+ T cells from blood. As to subset: effector memory, CD45RA- CD27-. This chain uses TRBV6-5 with TRBJ2-5; D perhaps matches TRBD2 (7 bases). This TCR was sampled from a human donor in good health. CDR3 DNA: TGTGCCACCAATAGTAGGGAACAGGGCGGGGGAGAGACCCAGTACTTC. Translation gives CATNSREQGGGETQYF.